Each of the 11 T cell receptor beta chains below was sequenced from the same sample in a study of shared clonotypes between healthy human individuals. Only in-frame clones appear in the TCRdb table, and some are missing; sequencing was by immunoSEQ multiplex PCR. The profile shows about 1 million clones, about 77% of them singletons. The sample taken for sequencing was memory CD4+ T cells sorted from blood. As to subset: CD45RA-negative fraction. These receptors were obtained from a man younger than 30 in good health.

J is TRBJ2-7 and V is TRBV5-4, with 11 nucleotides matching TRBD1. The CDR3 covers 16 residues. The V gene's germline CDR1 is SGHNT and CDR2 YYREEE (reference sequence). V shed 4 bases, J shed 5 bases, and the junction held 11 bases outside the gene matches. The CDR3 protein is CASSTRRTGGIDEQYF. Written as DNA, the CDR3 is TGTGCCAGCAGCACCCGCAGGACAGGGGGCATAGACGAGCAGTACTTC.

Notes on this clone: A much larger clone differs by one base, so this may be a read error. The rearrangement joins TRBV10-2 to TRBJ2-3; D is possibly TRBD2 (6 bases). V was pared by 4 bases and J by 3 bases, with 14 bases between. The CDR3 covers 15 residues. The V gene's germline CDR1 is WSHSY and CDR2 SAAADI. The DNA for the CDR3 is TGCGCCAGCAGTGTTGGACGGGGGAGGACAGATACGCAGTATTTT. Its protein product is CASSVGRGRTDTQYF.

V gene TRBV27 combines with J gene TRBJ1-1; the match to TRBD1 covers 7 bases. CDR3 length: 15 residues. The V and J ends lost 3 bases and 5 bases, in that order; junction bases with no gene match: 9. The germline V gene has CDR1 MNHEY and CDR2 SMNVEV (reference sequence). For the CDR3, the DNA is TGTGCCAGCAGTTTTCGGACAGGACTCCCAACTGAAGCTTTCTTT. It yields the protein CASSFRTGLPTEAFF.

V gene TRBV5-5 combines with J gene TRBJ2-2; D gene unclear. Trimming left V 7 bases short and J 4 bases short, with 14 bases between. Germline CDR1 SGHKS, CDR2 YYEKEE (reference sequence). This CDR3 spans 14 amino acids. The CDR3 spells CASQGWSLTGELFF. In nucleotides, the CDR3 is TGTGCCAGCCAAGGGTGGAGTCTCACCGGGGAGCTGTTTTTT.

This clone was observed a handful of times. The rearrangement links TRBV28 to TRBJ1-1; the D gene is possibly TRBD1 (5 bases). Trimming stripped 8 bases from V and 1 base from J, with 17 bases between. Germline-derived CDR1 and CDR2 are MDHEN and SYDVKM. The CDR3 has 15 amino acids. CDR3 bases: TGTGCCAGCGCCCGGGTGGACATTTCGAACACTGAAGCTTTCTTT. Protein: CASARVDISNTEAFF.

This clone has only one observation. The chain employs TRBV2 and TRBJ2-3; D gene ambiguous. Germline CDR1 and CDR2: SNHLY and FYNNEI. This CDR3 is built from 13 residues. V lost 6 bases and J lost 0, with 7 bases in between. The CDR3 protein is CASRVGSTDTQYF. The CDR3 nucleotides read TGTGCCAGCAGGGTTGGGAGCACAGATACGCAGTATTTT. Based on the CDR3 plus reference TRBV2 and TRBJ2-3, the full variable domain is EPEVTQTPSHQVTQMGQEVILRCVPISNHLYFYWYRQILGQKVEFLVSFYNNEISEKSEIFDDQFSVERPDGSNFTLKIRSTKLEDSAMYFCASRVGSTDTQYFGPGTRLTVL.

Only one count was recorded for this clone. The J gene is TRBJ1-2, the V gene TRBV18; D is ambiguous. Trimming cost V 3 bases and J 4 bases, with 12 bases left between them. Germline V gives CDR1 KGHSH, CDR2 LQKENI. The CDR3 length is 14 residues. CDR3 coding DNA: TGTGCCAGCTCACCCTCCCGCGGGGTCTATGGCTACACCTTC. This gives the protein CASSPSRGVYGYTF.

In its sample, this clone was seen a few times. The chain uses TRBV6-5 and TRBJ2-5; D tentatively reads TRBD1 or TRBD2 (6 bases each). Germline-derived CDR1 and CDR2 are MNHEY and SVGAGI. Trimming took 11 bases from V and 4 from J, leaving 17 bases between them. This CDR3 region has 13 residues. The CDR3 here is CAHHGGPGETQYF. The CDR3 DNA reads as TGTGCCCACCACGGGGGCCCGGGAGAGACCCAGTACTTC.

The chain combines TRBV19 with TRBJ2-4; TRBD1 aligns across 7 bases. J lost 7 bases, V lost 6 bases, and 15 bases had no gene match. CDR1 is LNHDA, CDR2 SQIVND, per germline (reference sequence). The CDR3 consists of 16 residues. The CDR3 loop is CASSLPEGAKGNIQYF. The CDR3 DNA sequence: TGTGCCAGTAGCCTCCCCGAGGGGGCCAAAGGGAACATTCAGTACTTC.

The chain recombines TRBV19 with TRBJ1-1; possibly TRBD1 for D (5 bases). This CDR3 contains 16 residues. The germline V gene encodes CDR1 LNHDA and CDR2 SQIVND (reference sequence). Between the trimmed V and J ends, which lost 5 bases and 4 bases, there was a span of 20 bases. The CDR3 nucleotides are TGTGCCAGTAGTTCTCAGAGGGGCGTGTCGAGCACTGAAGCTTTCTTT. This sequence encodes CASSSQRGVSSTEAFF.

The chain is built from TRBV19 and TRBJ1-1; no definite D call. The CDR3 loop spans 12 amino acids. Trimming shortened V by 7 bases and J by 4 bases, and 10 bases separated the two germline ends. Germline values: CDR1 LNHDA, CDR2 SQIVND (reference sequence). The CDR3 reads CASTSGFTEAFF. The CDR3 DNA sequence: TGTGCCAGTACCTCGGGATTCACTGAAGCTTTCTTT.